The 3 T cell receptor beta chains below all came from one sample that was sequenced in a study of CD8+ T cells in alopecia areata. As the sequencing template, cDNA was produced by extracting RNA and reverse transcribing it. Using immunoSEQ multiplex PCR, the repertoire was profiled, and TCRdb retains in-frame clones only, with some absent. The sample includes 210,000 or so clones, over 60% of them seen just once. Treatment given: oral pan-JAK inhibitor, 5-10 mg twice daily. The material sequenced was CD4+ T cells sorted from blood, taken at approximately week 44, from a patient treated with tofacitinib. These receptors originate from a human donor with alopecia areata.

The V call is TRBV4-3, the J call TRBJ1-2; D may be TRBD1 (5 bases). Germline V gene sequence: CDR1 LGHNA, CDR2 YSLEER. The CDR3 covers 16 residues. Trimming left V 0 bases short and J 6 bases short, with 17 bases between. The CDR3 nucleotides read TGCGCCAGCAGCCAAGATGCGGGCAGGGCGAGGGATGGCTACACCTTC. Its protein product is CASSQDAGRARDGYTF.

This clone was counted between two and nine times. The rearrangement uses TRBV4-3 and TRBJ2-3, with TRBD2 as a possible D gene (5 bases). Trimming took off 0 bases at V and 1 base at J, with 8 bases between the two ends. The CDR3 spans 15 residues. CDR1 and CDR2 from the germline V gene are LGHNA and YSLEER. The CDR3 nucleotides read TGCGCCAGCAGCCAAGATAGCGTCCGCACAGATACGCAGTATTTT. Translation: CASSQDSVRTDTQYF.

The chain recombines TRBV15 with TRBJ1-5; D remains ambiguous. The ends were cut back, 0 bases at V and 9 bases at J, with 15 bases in the middle. Germline V gene sequence: CDR1 LNHNV, CDR2 YYDKDF (reference sequence). The CDR3 spans 15 residues. This CDR3 is CATSRDPNLALPQHF. CDR3 sequence (DNA): TGTGCCACCAGCAGAGACCCGAATTTGGCGTTGCCCCAGCATTTT. The complete variable domain, with remaining parts taken from reference TRBV15 and TRBJ1-5, reads DAMVIQNPRYQVTQFGKPVTLSCSQTLNHNVMYWYQQKSSQAPKLLFHYYDKDFNNEADTPDNFQSRRPNTSFCFLDIRSPGLGDTAMYLCATSRDPNLALPQHFGDGTRLSIL.